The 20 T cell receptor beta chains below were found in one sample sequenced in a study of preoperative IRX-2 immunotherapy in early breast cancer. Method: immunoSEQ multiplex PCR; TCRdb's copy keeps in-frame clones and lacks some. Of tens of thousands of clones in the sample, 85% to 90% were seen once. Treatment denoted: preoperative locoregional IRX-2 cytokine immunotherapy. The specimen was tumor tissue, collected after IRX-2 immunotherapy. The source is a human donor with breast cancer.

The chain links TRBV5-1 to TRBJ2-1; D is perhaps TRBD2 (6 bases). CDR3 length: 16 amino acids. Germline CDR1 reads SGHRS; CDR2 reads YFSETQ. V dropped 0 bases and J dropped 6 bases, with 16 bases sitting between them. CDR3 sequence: CASSLAGASSFNEQFF. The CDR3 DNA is TGCGCCAGCAGCTTGGCGGGAGCGAGTAGCTTCAATGAGCAGTTCTTC.

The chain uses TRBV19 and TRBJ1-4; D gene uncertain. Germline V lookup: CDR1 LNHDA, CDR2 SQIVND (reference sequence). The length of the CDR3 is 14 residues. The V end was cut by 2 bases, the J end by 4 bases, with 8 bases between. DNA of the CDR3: TGTGCCAGTAGTATACCGAGAGATAATGAAAAACTGTTTTTT. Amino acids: CASSIPRDNEKLFF.

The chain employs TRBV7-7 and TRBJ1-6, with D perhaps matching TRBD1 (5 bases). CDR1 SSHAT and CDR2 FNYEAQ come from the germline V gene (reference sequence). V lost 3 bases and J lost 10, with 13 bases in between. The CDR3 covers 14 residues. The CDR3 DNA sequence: TGTGCCAGCAGCTTTAGGTCAGGGAACTCACCCCTCCACTTT. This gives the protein CASSFRSGNSPLHF.

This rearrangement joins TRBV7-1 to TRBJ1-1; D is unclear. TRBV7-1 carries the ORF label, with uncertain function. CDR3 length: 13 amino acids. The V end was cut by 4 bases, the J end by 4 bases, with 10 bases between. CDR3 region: CASSLTRSTEAFF. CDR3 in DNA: TGTGCCAGCAGCTTAACTCGGAGCACTGAAGCTTTCTTT.

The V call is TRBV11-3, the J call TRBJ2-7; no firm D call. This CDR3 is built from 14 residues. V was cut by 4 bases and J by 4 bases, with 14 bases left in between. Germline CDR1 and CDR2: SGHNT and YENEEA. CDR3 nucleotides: TGTGCCAGCAGCTCCTTCCCGGCCGTATACGAGCAGTACTTC. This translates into CASSSFPAVYEQYF.

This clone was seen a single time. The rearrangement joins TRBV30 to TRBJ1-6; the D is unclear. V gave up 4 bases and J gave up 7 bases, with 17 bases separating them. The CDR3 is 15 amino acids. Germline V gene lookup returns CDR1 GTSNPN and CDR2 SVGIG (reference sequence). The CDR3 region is CAWKFRTSRNSPLHF. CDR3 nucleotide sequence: TGTGCCTGGAAGTTCAGGACTTCAAGGAATTCACCCCTCCACTTT.

CDR3 residues: CASSLYVLAGGSTDTQYF. The DNA of the CDR3 is TGTGCCAGCAGCTTGTACGTCTTAGCGGGAGGGAGCACAGATACGCAGTATTTT. The chain combines TRBV11-3 with TRBJ2-3, with 11 bases identical to TRBD2. Germline V lookup: CDR1 SGHNT, CDR2 YENEEA. This CDR3 spans 18 amino acids. V was pared by 3 bases and J by 0 bases, with 8 bases of the junction left unmatched.

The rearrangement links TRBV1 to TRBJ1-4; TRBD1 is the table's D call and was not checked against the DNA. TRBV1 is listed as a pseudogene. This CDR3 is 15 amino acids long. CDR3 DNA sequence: TGCGCCAGCAGCCAAGAAAGGGGGCGTTATGAAAAACTGTTTTTT. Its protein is CASSQERGRYEKLFF.

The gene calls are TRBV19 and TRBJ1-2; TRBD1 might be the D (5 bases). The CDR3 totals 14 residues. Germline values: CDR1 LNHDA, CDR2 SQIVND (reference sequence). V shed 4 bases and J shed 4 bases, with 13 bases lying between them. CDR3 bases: TGTGCCAGTAGTAGGGGCCCGGGATTCTATGGCTACACCTTC. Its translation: CASSRGPGFYGYTF.

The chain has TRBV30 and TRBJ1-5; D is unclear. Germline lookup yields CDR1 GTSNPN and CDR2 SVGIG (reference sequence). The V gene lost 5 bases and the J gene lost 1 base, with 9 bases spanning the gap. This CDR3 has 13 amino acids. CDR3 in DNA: TGTGCCTGGTGCGGAGGAAGCAATCAGCCCCAGCATTTT. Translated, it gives CAWCGGSNQPQHF.

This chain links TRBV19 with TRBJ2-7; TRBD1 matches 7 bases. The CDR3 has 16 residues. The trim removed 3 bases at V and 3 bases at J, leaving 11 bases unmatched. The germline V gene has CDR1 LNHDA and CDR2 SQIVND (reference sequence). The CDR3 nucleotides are TGTGCCAGTAGTATCCATCGGACAGGAGCCCTCTACGAGCAGTACTTC. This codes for CASSIHRTGALYEQYF.

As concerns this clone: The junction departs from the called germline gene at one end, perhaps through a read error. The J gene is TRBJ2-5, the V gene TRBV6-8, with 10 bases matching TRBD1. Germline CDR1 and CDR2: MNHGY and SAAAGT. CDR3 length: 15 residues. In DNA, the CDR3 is TGTGCCATCAGTGGGGGACAGGGGCATCAAGAGACCCAGTACTTC. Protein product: CAISGGQGHQETQYF.

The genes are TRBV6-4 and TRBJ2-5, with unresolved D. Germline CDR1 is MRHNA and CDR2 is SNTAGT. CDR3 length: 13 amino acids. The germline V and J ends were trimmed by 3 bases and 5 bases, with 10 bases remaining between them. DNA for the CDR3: TGTGCCAGCAGTGAAATTTACGGGGAGACCCAGTACTTC. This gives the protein CASSEIYGETQYF.

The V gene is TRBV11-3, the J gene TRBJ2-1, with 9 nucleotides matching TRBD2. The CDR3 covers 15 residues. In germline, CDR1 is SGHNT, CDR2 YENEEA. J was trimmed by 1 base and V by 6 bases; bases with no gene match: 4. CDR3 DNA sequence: TGTGCCAGCAGGAAAGCGGGGGGATCCTACAATGAGCAGTTCTTC. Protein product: CASRKAGGSYNEQFF. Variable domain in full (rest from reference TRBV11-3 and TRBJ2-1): EAGVVQSPRYKIIEKKQPVAFWCNPISGHNTLYWYLQNLGQGPELLIRYENEEAVDDSQLPKDRFSAERLKGVDSTLKIQPAELGDSAVYLCASRKAGGSYNEQFFGPGTRLTVL.

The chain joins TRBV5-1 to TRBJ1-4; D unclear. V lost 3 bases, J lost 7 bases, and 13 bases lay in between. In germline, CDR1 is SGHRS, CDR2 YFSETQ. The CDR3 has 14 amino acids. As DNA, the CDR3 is TGCGCCAGCAGCTCATCCTTGACGAGTGAAAAACTGTTTTTT. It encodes CASSSSLTSEKLFF.

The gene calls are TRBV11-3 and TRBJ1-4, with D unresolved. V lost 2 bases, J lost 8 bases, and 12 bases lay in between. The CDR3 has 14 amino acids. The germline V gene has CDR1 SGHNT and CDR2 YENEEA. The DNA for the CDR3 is TGTGCCAGCAGCTTAAAAGGGCCGGGCGAAAAACTGTTTTTT. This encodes CASSLKGPGEKLFF. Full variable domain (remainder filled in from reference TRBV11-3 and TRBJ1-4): EAGVVQSPRYKIIEKKQPVAFWCNPISGHNTLYWYLQNLGQGPELLIRYENEEAVDDSQLPKDRFSAERLKGVDSTLKIQPAELGDSAVYLCASSLKGPGEKLFFGSGTQLSVL.

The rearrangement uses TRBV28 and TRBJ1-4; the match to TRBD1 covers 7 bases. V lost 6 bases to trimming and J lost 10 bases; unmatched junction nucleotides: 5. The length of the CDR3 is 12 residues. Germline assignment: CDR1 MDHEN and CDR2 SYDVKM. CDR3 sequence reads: CASSTGVGKLFF. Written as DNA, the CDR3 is TGTGCCAGCAGCACAGGGGTAGGAAAACTGTTTTTT. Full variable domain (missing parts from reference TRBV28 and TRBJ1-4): DVKVTQSSRYLVKRTGEKVFLECVQDMDHENMFWYRQDPGLGLRLIYFSYDVKMKEKGDIPEGYSVSREKKERFSLILESASTNQTSMYLCASSTGVGKLFFGSGTQLSVL.

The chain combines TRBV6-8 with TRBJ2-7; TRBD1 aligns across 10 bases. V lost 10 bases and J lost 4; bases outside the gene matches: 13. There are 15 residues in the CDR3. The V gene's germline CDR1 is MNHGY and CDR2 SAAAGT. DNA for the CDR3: TGTGCCATCAGAAACCCTGGGACAGGGGAGTACGAGCAGTACTTC. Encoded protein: CAIRNPGTGEYEQYF.

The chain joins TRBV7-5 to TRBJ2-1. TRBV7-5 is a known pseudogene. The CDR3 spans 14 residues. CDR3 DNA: TGTGCCAGCAGCTTGTGGCCGATGGAAAATGAGCAGTTCTTC. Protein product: CASSLWPMENEQFF.

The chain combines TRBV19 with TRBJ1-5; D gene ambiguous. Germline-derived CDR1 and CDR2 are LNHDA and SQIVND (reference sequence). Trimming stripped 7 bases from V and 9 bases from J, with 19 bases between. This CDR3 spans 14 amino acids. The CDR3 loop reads CASNPKEPWLPQHF. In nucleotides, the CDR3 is TGTGCCAGTAACCCGAAAGAGCCTTGGCTGCCCCAGCATTTT.